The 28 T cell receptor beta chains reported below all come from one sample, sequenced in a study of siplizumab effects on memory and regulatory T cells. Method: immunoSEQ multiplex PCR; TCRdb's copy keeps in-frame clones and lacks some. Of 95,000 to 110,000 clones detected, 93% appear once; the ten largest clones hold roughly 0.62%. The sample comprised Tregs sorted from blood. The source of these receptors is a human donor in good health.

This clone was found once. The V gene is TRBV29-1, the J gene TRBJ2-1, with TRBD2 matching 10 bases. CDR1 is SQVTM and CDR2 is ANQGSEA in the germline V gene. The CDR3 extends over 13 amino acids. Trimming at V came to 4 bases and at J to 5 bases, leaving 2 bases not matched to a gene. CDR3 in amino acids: CSVGLAGDNEQFF. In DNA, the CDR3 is TGCAGCGTTGGGCTAGCGGGGGACAATGAGCAGTTCTTC.

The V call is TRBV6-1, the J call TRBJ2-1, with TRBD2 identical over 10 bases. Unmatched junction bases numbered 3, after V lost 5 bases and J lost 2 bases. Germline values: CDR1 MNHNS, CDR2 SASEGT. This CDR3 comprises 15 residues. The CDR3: CASSIAGGTYNEQFF. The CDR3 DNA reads TGTGCCAGCAGTATAGCGGGAGGCACCTACAATGAGCAGTTCTTC.

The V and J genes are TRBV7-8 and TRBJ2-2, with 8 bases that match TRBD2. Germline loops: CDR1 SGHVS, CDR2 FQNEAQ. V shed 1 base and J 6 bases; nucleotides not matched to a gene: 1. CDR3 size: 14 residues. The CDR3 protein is CASSLVGGAGELFF. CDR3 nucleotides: TGTGCCAGCAGCTTAGTCGGGGGGGCCGGGGAGCTGTTTTTT.

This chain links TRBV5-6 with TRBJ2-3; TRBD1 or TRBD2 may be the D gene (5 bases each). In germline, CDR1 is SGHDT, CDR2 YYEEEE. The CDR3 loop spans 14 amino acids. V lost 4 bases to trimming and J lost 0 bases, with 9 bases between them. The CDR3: CASSGGRSTDTQYF. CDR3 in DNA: TGTGCCAGCAGCGGGGGACGAAGCACAGATACGCAGTATTTT.

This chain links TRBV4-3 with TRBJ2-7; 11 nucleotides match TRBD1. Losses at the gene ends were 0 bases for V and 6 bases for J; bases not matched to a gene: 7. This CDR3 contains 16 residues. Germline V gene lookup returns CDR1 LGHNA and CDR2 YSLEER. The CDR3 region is CASSQDLGQGAIEQYF. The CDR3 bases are TGCGCCAGCAGCCAAGACCTAGGACAGGGGGCGATCGAGCAGTACTTC.

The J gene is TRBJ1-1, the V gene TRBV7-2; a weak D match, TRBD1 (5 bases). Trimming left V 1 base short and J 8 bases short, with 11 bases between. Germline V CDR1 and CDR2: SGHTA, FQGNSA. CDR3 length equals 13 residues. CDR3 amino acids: CASSLGQRREAFF. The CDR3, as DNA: TGTGCCAGCAGCTTAGGACAGAGGAGGGAAGCTTTCTTT.

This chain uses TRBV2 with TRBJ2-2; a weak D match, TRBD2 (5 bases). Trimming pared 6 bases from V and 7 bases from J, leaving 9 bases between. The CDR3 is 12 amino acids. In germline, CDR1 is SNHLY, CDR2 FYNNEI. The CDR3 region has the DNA TGTGCCAGCAGGAGGGTTCACGGGGAGCTGTTTTTT. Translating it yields CASRRVHGELFF. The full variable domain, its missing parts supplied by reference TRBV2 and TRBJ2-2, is EPEVTQTPSHQVTQMGQEVILRCVPISNHLYFYWYRQILGQKVEFLVSFYNNEISEKSEIFDDQFSVERPDGSNFTLKIRSTKLEDSAMYFCASRRVHGELFFGEGSRLTVL.

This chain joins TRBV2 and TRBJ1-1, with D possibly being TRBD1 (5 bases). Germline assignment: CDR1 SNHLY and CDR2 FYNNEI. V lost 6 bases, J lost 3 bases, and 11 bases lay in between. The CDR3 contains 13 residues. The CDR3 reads CASRGDAYTEAFF. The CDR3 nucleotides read TGTGCCAGCAGGGGGGACGCTTACACTGAAGCTTTCTTT. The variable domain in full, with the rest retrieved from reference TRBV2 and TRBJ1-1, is EPEVTQTPSHQVTQMGQEVILRCVPISNHLYFYWYRQILGQKVEFLVSFYNNEISEKSEIFDDQFSVERPDGSNFTLKIRSTKLEDSAMYFCASRGDAYTEAFFGQGTRLTVV.

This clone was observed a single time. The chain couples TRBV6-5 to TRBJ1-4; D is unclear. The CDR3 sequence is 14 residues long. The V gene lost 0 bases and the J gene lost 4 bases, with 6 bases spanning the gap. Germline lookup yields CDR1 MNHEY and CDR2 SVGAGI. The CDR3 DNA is TGTGCCAGCAGTTACTCACCCTTTAATGAAAAACTGTTTTTT. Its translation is CASSYSPFNEKLFF.

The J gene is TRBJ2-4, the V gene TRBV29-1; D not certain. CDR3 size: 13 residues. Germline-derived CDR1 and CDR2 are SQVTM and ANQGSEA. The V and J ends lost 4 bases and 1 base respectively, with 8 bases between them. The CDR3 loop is CSVGGTAKNIQYF. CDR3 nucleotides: TGCAGCGTTGGGGGAACGGCCAAAAACATTCAGTACTTC. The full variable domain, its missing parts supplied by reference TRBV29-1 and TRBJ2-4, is SAVISQKPSRDICQRGTSLTIQCQVDSQVTMMFWYRQQPGQSLTLIATANQGSEATYESGFVIDKFPISRPNLTFSTLTVSNMSPEDSSIYLCSVGGTAKNIQYFGAGTRLSVL.

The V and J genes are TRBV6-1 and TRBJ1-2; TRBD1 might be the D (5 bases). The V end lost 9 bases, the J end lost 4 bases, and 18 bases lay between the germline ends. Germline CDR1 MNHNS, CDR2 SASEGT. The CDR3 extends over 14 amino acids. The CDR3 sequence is CASDFGGEFYGYTF. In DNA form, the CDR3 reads TGTGCCAGTGACTTTGGGGGGGAATTCTATGGCTACACCTTC.

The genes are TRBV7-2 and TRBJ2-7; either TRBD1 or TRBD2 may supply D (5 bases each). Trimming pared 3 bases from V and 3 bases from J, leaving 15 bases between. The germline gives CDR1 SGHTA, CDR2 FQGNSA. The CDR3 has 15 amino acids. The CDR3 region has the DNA TGTGCCAGCAGCTTCACTGGTGGGGGTGGCTACGAGCAGTACTTC. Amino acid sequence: CASSFTGGGGYEQYF.

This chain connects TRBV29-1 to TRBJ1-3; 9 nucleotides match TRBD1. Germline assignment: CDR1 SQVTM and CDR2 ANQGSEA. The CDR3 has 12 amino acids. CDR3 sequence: CGGQGNGNTIYF. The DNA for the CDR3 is TGCGGGGGACAGGGAAATGGAAACACCATATATTTT.

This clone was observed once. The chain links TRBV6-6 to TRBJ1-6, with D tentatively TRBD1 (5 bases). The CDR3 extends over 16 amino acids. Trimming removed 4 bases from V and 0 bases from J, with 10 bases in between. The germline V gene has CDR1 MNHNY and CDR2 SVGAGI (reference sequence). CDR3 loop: CASSLTASSYNSPLHF. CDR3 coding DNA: TGTGCCAGCAGTTTGACAGCGAGCTCCTATAATTCACCCCTCCACTTT.

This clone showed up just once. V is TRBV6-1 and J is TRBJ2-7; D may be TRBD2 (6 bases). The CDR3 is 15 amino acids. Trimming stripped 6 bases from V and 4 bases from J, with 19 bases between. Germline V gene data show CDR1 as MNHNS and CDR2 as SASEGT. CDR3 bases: TGTGCCAGCAGAACCGTCGGGGCAGGGAGGTACGAGCAGTACTTC. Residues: CASRTVGAGRYEQYF.

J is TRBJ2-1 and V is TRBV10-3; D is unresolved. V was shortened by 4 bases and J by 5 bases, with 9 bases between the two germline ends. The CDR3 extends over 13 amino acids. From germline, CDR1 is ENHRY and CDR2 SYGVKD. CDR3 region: CAISATTDNEQFF. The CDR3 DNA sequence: TGTGCCATCAGTGCTACGACTGACAATGAGCAGTTCTTC.

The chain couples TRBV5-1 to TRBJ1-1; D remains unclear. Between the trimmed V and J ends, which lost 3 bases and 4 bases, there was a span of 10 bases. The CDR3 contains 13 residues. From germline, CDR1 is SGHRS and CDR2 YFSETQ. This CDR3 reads CASSSLRGTEAFF. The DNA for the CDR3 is TGCGCCAGCAGCTCTTTGCGGGGCACTGAAGCTTTCTTT.

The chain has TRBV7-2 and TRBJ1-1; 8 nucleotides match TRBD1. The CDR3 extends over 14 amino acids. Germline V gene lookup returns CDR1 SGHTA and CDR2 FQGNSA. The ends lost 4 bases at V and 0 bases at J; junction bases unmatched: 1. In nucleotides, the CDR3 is TGTGCCAGCAGCTCGGACAGGGTGAACACTGAAGCTTTCTTT. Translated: CASSSDRVNTEAFF. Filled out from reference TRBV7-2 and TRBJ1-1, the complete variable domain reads GAGVSQSPSNKVTEKGKDVELRCDPISGHTALYWYRQSLGQGLEFLIYFQGNSAPDKSGLPSDRFSAERTGGSVSTLTIQRTQQEDSAVYLCASSSDRVNTEAFFGQGTRLTVV.

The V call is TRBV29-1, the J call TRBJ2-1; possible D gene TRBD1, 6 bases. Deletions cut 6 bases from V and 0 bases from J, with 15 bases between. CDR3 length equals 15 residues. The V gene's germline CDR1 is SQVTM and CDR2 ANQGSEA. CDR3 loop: CSVEPGQRSYNEQFF. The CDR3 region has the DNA TGCAGCGTGGAACCGGGACAACGCTCCTACAATGAGCAGTTCTTC.

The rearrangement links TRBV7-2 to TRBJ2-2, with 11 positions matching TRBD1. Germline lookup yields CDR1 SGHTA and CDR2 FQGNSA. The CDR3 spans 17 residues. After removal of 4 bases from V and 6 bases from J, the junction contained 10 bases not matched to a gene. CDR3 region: CASSSYPGTGGPGELFF. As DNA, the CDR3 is TGTGCCAGCAGCTCATACCCCGGGACAGGGGGTCCCGGGGAGCTGTTTTTT.

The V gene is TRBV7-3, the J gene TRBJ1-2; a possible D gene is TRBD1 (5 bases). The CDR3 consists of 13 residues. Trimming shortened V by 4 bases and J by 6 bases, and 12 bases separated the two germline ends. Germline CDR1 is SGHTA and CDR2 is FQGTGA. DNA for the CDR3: TGTGCCAGCAGCTGGGGCGCTGGGGATGGCTACACCTTC. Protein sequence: CASSWGAGDGYTF.

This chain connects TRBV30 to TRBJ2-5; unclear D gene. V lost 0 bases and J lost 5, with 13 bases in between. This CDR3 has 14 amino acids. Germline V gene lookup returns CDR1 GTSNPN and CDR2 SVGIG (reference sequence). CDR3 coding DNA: TGTGCCTGGAGTGTCGGGCGGAGTCTGGAGACCCAGTACTTC. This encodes CAWSVGRSLETQYF.

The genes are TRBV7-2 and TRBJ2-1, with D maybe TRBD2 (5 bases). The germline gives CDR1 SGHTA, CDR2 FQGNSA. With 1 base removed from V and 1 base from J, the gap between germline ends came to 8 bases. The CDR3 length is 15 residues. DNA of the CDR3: TGTGCCAGCAGCTTAGGCCCGGGGTCCTACAATGAGCAGTTCTTC. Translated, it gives CASSLGPGSYNEQFF.

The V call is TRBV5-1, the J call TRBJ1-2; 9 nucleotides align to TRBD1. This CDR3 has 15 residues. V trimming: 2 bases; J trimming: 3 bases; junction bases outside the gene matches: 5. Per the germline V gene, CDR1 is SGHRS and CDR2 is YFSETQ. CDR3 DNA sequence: TGCGCCAGCAGCTTAGGGACAGGGATGCACTATGGCTACACCTTC. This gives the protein CASSLGTGMHYGYTF.

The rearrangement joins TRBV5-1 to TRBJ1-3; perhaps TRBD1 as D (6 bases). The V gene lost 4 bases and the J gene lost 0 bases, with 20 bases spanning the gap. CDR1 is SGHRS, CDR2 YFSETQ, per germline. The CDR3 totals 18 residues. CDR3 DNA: TGCGCCAGCAGCCCTGTGCTTATCAGGGGCTTCTCTGGAAACACCATATATTTT. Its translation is CASSPVLIRGFSGNTIYF. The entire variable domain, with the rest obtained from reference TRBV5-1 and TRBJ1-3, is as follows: KAGVTQTPRYLIKTRGQQVTLSCSPISGHRSVSWYQQTPGQGLQFLFEYFSETQRNKGNFPGRFSGRQFSNSRSEMNVSTLELGDSALYLCASSPVLIRGFSGNTIYFGEGSWLTVV.

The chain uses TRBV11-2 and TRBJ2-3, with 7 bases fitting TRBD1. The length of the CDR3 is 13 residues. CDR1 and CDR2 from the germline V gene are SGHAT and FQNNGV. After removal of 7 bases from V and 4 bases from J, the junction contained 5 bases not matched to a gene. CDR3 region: CASTQGRSDTQYF. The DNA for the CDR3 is TGTGCCAGCACACAGGGGAGATCAGATACGCAGTATTTT.

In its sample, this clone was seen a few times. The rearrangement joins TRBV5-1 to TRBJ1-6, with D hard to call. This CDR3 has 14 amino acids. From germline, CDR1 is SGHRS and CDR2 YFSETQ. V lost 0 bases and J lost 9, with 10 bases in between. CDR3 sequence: CASSLDGYGSPLHF. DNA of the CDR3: TGCGCCAGCAGCTTGGATGGATACGGTTCACCCCTCCACTTT.

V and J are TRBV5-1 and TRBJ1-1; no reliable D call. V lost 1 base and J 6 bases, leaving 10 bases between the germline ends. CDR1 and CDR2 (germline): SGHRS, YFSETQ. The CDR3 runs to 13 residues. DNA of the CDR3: TGCGCCAGCAGCTTGATACAGTTTTCTGAAGCTTTCTTT. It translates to CASSLIQFSEAFF.